A single T cell receptor beta chain is shown here with its context. Its specificity is not known. This entry belongs to a study of blood T cells in healthy people across ages. Overall study results and limits: Among T cells, TCR beta diversity per million cells dropped roughly linearly as age rose. It was the long-lived donors that had more naive CD4+ cells and higher diversity than aged donors.

Combining a sample-barcoded 5' primer with a J-beta primer mix, a second PCR ran for roughly 7 to 12 cycles. Each TCR beta cDNA got a 12-nucleotide random molecular identifier. Using its own MiXCR run on the 5' RACE reads, TCRdb lists one record per CDR3 protein. The repertoire holds about 1,500,000 distinct CDR3 sequences, with 28% as singletons. The CDR3 covers 13 residues. The germline gives CDR1 SGHVS, CDR2 FQNEAQ. V was pared by 7 bases and J by 6 bases, with 5 bases of the junction left unmatched. The TCR was taken from a young woman in good health. Sequences were obtained from blood. The V call is TRBV7-8, the J call TRBJ1-2; 10 nucleotides line up with TRBD1. CDR3 amino acids: CASTGQGTHGYTF. CDR3 in DNA: TGTGCCAGCACGGGACAGGGGACCCATGGCTACACCTTC.